The TCR beta chain described here comes from a study of T cell changes during pregnancy in multiple sclerosis. In germline, CDR1 is SGHNT, CDR2 YENEEA. The V end was cut by 5 bases, the J end by 5 bases, with 12 bases between. CDR3 length: 14 residues. Sequencing used immunoSEQ multiplex PCR; TCRdb keeps in-frame clones, though not all of them. The data show roughly 30,000 clones, with around 90% seen just once and around 0.77% held by the top ten. This sequence was found in a female donor in good health, enrolled as a control in a pregnancy study. This specimen consisted of CD4+ T cells from peripheral blood mononuclear cells, obtained in the first trimester of pregnancy. The chain couples TRBV11-3 to TRBJ2-2; tentative D call: TRBD1 (5 bases). CDR3 residues: CASSARVVTGELFF. DNA for the CDR3: TGTGCCAGCAGCGCCAGGGTGGTAACCGGGGAGCTGTTTTTT.